One and the same sample provided the 14 T cell receptor beta chains below, sequenced in a study of blood T cell repertoires in COVID-19 (dated by TCRdb to the early 2020s). The receptor library was made with the immunoSEQ multiplex PCR assay. Sourced from immuneACCESS, this table was stored by TCRdb with only in-frame sequences that have V and J called. A share of the clones is absent; for the studies checked, an unresolved V gene accounts for under half, and the remainder has no known explanation. In this sample the table shows 140,000 or so clones, roughly 84% of which occur a single time. The biggest ten clones account for roughly 10% of the sample. The sample consisted of peripheral blood. The receptors were sampled from a man in his 60s with active or convalescent COVID-19.

The CDR3 here is CASSPAGFNVEQYV. The CDR3 DNA is TGTGCCAGCAGCCCGGCAGGGTTCAATGTTGAACAGTACGTC. This sequence joins TRBV6-2 or TRBV6-3 and TRBJ2-7; D is possibly TRBD1 (5 bases). The CDR3 is made up of 14 amino acids. The ends were cut back, 6 bases at V and 10 bases at J, with 22 bases in the middle. The V gene's germline CDR1 is MNHEY and CDR2 SVGEGT.

This sequence joins TRBV14 and TRBJ1-1, with D unclear. Trimming pared 4 bases from V and 2 bases from J, leaving 2 bases between. This CDR3 is 11 amino acids long. Germline CDR1 and CDR2: SGHDN and FVKESK. In DNA form, the CDR3 reads TGTGCCAGCAGCCCAAACACTGAAGCTTTCTTT. Translating it yields CASSPNTEAFF.

This clone came up once. The J gene is TRBJ1-1, the V gene TRBV18; unclear D gene. The CDR3 runs 15 residues. The V gene's germline CDR1 is KGHSH and CDR2 LQKENI. The V end lost 0 bases, the J end lost 5 bases, and 13 bases lay between the germline ends. The CDR3 is CASSPPSGRRTEAFF. As DNA, the CDR3 is TGTGCCAGCTCACCACCATCGGGAAGACGGACTGAAGCTTTCTTT.

The chain couples TRBV6-5 to TRBJ2-3, with D possibly matching TRBD1 (5 bases). There are 14 residues in the CDR3. From germline, CDR1 is MNHEY and CDR2 SVGAGI. V was shortened by 6 bases and J by 7 bases, with 17 bases between the two germline ends. CDR3 sequence (DNA): TGTGCCAGCAGCCGGGCCGAAAAGGGGAATACGCAGTATTTT. It is translated as CASSRAEKGNTQYF.

The chain joins TRBV15 to TRBJ2-1; 11 nucleotides line up with TRBD2. CDR3 length: 16 residues. The trim removed 6 bases at V and 5 bases at J, leaving 9 bases unmatched. Germline-derived CDR1 and CDR2 are LNHNV and YYDKDF (reference sequence). Here the CDR3 DNA reads TGTGCCACCAGAGACCGACTAGCGGGATTTGACAATGAGCAGTTCTTC. It is translated as CATRDRLAGFDNEQFF.

Only a few counts were recorded for this clone. V and J are TRBV19 and TRBJ1-1; D is ambiguous. The CDR3 is made up of 17 amino acids. Looked up from germline, CDR1 is LNHDA and CDR2 is SQIVND (reference sequence). Trimming removed 5 bases from V and 2 bases from J, with 21 bases in between. CDR3 nucleotide sequence: TGTGCCAGTAGTGTTAGCGCGGGTCTCCTAATTAACACTGAAGCTTTCTTT. It encodes CASSVSAGLLINTEAFF.

The gene calls are TRBV30 and TRBJ1-3, with D tentatively TRBD1 (5 bases). The germline V and J ends were trimmed by 0 bases and 4 bases, with 13 bases remaining between them. The CDR3 totals 15 residues. Germline V gene lookup returns CDR1 GTSNPN and CDR2 SVGIG (reference sequence). The CDR3: CAWSVGGAYGNTIYF. CDR3 nucleotides: TGTGCCTGGAGTGTTGGAGGGGCGTACGGAAACACCATATATTTT.

The V gene is TRBV5-8, the J gene TRBJ2-5; 12 positions agree with TRBD2. Germline-derived CDR1 and CDR2 are SGHTS and YDEGEE. The CDR3 runs to 16 residues. V lost 1 base and J lost 4; bases outside the gene matches: 5. CDR3 sequence: CASSLSSGRAGETQYF. The DNA for the CDR3 is TGTGCCAGCAGCTTGTCTAGCGGGAGGGCCGGAGAGACCCAGTACTTC.

In this sample, this clone turned up a few times. CDR3 sequence: CSVAGGLGEAFF. Here the CDR3 DNA reads TGCAGCGTTGCCGGAGGATTGGGTGAAGCTTTCTTT. The chain uses TRBV29-1 and TRBJ1-1; no clear D gene. The germline gives CDR1 SQVTM, CDR2 ANQGSEA. V lost 4 bases and J lost 7, with 13 bases in between. The length of the CDR3 is 12 residues.

The chain combines TRBV25-1 with TRBJ1-1, with D unresolved. V lost 2 bases and J lost 9, with 16 bases in between. The CDR3 is made up of 14 amino acids. Per the germline V gene, CDR1 is MGHDK and CDR2 is SYGVNS. In DNA, the CDR3 is TGTGCCAGCAGTGAAATCCCGGAAGCGACCCAAGCTTTCTTT. It encodes CASSEIPEATQAFF.

V and J are TRBV6-1 and TRBJ2-7; TRBD2 might be the D (6 bases). The CDR3 is 16 amino acids. V lost 1 base and J lost 3, with 16 bases in between. Germline CDR1 reads MNHNS; CDR2 reads SASEGT. This CDR3 reads CASSEGFGTSVYEQYF. The CDR3 DNA sequence: TGTGCCAGCAGTGAAGGATTTGGGACTTCCGTCTACGAGCAGTACTTC.

This chain joins TRBV20-1 and TRBJ1-4, with D maybe TRBD1 (6 bases). V dropped 3 bases and J dropped 0 bases, with 11 bases sitting between them. This CDR3 has 15 residues. Germline V gene lookup returns CDR1 DFQATT and CDR2 SNEGSKA (reference sequence). In nucleotides, the CDR3 is TGCAGTGCTAGTAGACAGGCATCAACTAATGAAAAACTGTTTTTT. Amino acids: CSASRQASTNEKLFF.

The V and J genes are TRBV7-2 and TRBJ1-6, with 12 bases lining up with TRBD1. Looked up from germline, CDR1 is SGHTA and CDR2 is FQGNSA. CDR3 length: 16 amino acids. With V trimmed by 3 bases and J by 7 bases, 4 bases remained unmatched. CDR3 nucleotides: TGTGCCAGCAGCTTTGGGACAGGGGGCTTCAATTCACCCCTCCACTTT. The encoded protein is CASSFGTGGFNSPLHF.

This sequence joins TRBV12-3 or TRBV12-4 and TRBJ1-1; D might be TRBD1 (5 bases). Trimming took 3 bases from V and 2 from J, leaving 7 bases between them. The CDR3 consists of 13 residues. For the CDR3, the DNA is TGTGCCAGCAGTTTGGGGCGAAACACTGAAGCTTTCTTT. Its protein is CASSLGRNTEAFF.